The clone carrying this TCR beta chain has at least ten counts. These data come from a study of blood T cells in healthy people across ages. The CDR3 totals 16 residues. Trimming took 0 bases from V and 3 from J, leaving 12 bases between them. CDR1 is SGHAT and CDR2 is FQNNGV in the germline V gene. The authors ran a second PCR of about 6 to 11 cycles using a sample-barcoded 5' primer and a J-beta primer mix. All cDNA molecules were each tagged by a template-switch adaptor with 12 random nucleotides. Each CDR3 protein is one row after TCRdb ran MiXCR on the 5' RACE reads. The table shows approximately 960,000 distinct CDR3 sequences, with 25% to 30% occurring only once. These data were likewise used in another study, on T cells of mothers and their children. That study adds: Added by the second PCR's M1S primer were sample barcodes and 2-4 random nucleotides.

This chain joins TRBV11-2 and TRBJ2-1; the D gene is possibly TRBD1 (6 bases). Specimen: blood. The TCR comes from a middle-aged woman in good health. Written as DNA, the CDR3 is TGTGCCAGCAGCTTAGAAGGGGCAGGGGTCTACAATGAGCAGTTCTTC. The encoded protein is CASSLEGAGVYNEQFF.